Included here is one T cell receptor beta chain sequence, with context. The antigen remains unidentified. This CDR3 spans 15 amino acids. Trimming removed 1 base from V and 6 bases from J, with 16 bases in between. CDR1 and CDR2 (germline): MNHEY, SMNVEV (reference sequence). The data were obtained in a study of human versus mouse CDR3 diversity and MHC coevolution. The protocol was immunoSEQ multiplex PCR, while the TCRdb copy is restricted to in-frame clones and leaves out a portion. The sample shows tens of thousands of clones, around 93% of them seen only once. Findings of the study overall: Among all groups, most of the three human donors showed least clonal inequality.

This receptor was taken from a person between 25 and 70 years old in good health. The chain combines TRBV27 with TRBJ2-7, with D uncertain. Sequencing was done on a sample of naive CD4+ T cells from blood. Subset of the sample: CD45RO-negative CD62L-positive naive CD4 T cells. The CDR3 sequence is CASSLLGAQYGEQYF. The CDR3 nucleotides read TGTGCCAGCAGTTTATTAGGAGCCCAATATGGCGAGCAGTACTTC.